A selection of T cell receptor beta chains follows, all from one sample in a study of OX40 agonist ivuxolimab in advanced cancers. TCRdb keeps only in-frame clones here, not all; method: immunoSEQ multiplex PCR. This repertoire shows some 61,000 clones, almost 90% found once; its top ten account for about 5.1%. Here the sequenced sample was CD4+ or CD8+ T cells sorted from blood, taken in a trial of the OX40 agonist ivuxolimab. Receptors were obtained from an adult with an advanced solid tumor such as melanoma, head and neck, liver or kidney cancer. The CDR3 runs from the conserved cysteine through the conserved F or W. The D gene is left open where the match is weak. Clone size appears in some rows only: once, few, many, or a class for an expanded clone.

DNA,CDR3,J,size,D,V
TGTGCCAGCAGCCCAACAGGGGGCTACGGCTACACCTTC,CASSPTGGYGYTF,TRBJ1-2,-,TRBD1,TRBV7-9
TGTGCCAGCAGGGGACAGTGGGTCTGGAGCTACACCTTC,CASRGQWVWSYTF,TRBJ1-2,once,TRBD1,TRBV6-1
TGTGCCAGCAGCTCCCCGAGGAACACTGAAGCTTTCTTT,CASSSPRNTEAFF,TRBJ1-1,-,-,TRBV11-3
TGTGCCAGCAGGGGACAGGGGGTAGATACGCAGTATTTT,CASRGQGVDTQYF,TRBJ2-3,-,TRBD1,TRBV6-5
TGTGCCAGCAGCCAAACAGGGTCCTATGGCTACACCTTC,CASSQTGSYGYTF,TRBJ1-2,-,-,TRBV28
TGTGCCAGCAGCTTACCTTACAGCGGGGGAGGGAATGAGCAGTTCTTC,CASSLPYSGGGNEQFF,TRBJ2-1,-,TRBD2,TRBV7-6
TGTGCCAGCAGCTTGGAAGGGGGGCGGGAGACCCAGTACTTC,CASSLEGGRETQYF,TRBJ2-5,-,-,TRBV5-5
TGTGCCAGCAGGAGGAGCGGGAGCTCCTACAATGAGCAGTTCTTC,CASRRSGSSYNEQFF,TRBJ2-1,-,TRBD2,TRBV6-4
TGTGCCAGCACCCTAGCGGGGACGTCCTACAATGAGCAGTTCTTC,CASTLAGTSYNEQFF,TRBJ2-1,-,TRBD2,TRBV27
TGTGCCAGTAGCCCTCGGGGGTCCTACGAGCAGTACTTC,CASSPRGSYEQYF,TRBJ2-7,-,-,TRBV19